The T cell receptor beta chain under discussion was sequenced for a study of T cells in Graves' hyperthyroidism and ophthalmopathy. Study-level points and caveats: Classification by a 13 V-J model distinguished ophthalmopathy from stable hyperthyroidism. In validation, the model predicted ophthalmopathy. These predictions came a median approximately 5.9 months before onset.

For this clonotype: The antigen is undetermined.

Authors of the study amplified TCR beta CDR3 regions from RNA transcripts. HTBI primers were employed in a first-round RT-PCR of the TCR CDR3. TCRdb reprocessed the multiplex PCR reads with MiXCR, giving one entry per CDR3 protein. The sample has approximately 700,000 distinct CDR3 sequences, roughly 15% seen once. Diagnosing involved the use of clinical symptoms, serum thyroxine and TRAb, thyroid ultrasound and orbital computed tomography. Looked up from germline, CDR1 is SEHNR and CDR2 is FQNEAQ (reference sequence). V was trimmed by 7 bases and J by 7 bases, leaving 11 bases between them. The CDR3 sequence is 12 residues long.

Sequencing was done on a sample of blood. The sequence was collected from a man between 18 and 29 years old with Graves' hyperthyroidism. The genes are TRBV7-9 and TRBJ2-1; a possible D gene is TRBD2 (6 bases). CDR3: CASTPRGNEQFF. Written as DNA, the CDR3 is TGTGCCAGCACCCCTCGGGGGAATGAGCAGTTCTTC.